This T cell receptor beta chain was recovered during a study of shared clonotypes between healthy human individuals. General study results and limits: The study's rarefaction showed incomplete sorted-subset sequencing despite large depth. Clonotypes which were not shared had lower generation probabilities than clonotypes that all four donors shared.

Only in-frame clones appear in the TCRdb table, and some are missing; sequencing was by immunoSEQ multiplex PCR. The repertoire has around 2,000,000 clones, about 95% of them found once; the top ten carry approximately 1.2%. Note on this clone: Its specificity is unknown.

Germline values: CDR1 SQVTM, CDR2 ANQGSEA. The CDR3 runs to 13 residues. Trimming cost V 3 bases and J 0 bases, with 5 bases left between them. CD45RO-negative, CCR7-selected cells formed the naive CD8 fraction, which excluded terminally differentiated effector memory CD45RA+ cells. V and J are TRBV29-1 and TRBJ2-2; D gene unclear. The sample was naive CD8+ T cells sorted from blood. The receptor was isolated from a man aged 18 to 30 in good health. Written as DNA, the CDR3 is TGCAGCGTTGAGGCAACGAACACCGGGGAGCTGTTTTTT. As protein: CSVEATNTGELFF.